This T cell receptor beta chain was documented in a study of T cells expressing NK-cell markers. Looking at the study overall: From sorted CD3+CD56+NKG2C+, CD3+CD56+NKG2C- and CD3+CD56-NKG2C+ T cells came the TCR beta repertoires.

The CDR3 contains 16 residues. Per germline, CDR1 SGHRS and CDR2 YFSETQ. TCRdb reprocessed the 5' RACE reads and keeps a single row for each CDR3 protein, giving no DNA. The table for this sample gives a few hundred thousand distinct CDR3 sequences. The chain employs TRBV5-1 and TRBJ2-6. Sequencing was performed on blood T cells: a sorted CD56 or NKG2C T cell subset, CD4+ or CD8+ T cells, or bulk PBMC T cells (not recorded which). This clonotype was sampled from a man aged 18 to 30 in good health. The CDR3 here is CASSLASGVGANVLTF.